This T cell receptor beta chain was sequenced in a study of T cells after yellow fever vaccination. Turning to the study itself: SMART-Seq v4 Ultra Low Input prepared libraries from low-cell fractions. Study observations and caveats: Shared CD4/CD8 clonotypes were a small share, likely from convergent recombination. Post-booster reappearance was seen for most primary-vaccination clones (96% CD4, around 90% CD8).

TCRdb itself ran the 5' RACE reads through MiXCR, one entry per CDR3 protein. The sample shows about 340,000 distinct CDR3 sequences, around 12% of them seen only once. The CDR3 is 16 residues long. Germline CDR1 is ENHRY and CDR2 is SYGVKD. V was trimmed by 4 bases and J by 0 bases, leaving 16 bases between them. This clonotype was recorded a few times. No antigen is known for it. The specimen was CD4+ T cells sorted from PBMCs, collected 15 days after the yellow fever booster vaccination. The sequence was obtained from a man between 18 and 35 years old who received the YFV17D yellow fever vaccine. V is TRBV10-3 and J is TRBJ2-7; a possible D gene is TRBD1 (6 bases). The CDR3 DNA follows: TGTGCCATCAGTGGCTATAGTACAGGGAGCTCCTACGAGCAGTACGTC. Its translation is CAISGYSTGSSYEQYV.